Listed here are 10 T cell receptor beta chains from one sample, sequenced in a study of control samples from healthy donors and cancer patients. Data came from immunoSEQ multiplex PCR; TCRdb stores just in-frame clones and leaves some out. The sample gives roughly 220,000 clones, around 94% of which show up once; less than 1.6% is in the top ten. Sequenced material: blood. These receptors originate from a man aged 45-60 years in good health.

The chain links TRBV7-2 to TRBJ2-5; D is ambiguous. Per the germline V gene, CDR1 is SGHTA and CDR2 is FQGNSA. There are 14 residues in the CDR3. V lost 1 base and J 0 bases, leaving 6 bases between the germline ends. For the CDR3, the DNA is TGTGCCAGCAGCTTAGTGGCTAACCAAGAGACCCAGTACTTC. Its translation is CASSLVANQETQYF.

This clone was seen a single time. This chain links TRBV18 with TRBJ2-2; 7 positions match TRBD1. The length of the CDR3 is 16 residues. V was pared by 4 bases and J by 6 bases, with 11 bases of the junction left unmatched. Germline CDR1 reads KGHSH; CDR2 reads LQKENI. CDR3: CASSRPTGSVAGELFF. CDR3 nucleotides: TGTGCCAGCTCACGCCCGACAGGGAGCGTCGCCGGGGAGCTGTTTTTT.

The chain combines TRBV10-2 with TRBJ1-5, with a tentative D call TRBD1 (6 bases). Trimming pared 6 bases from V and 1 base from J, leaving 22 bases between. The CDR3 runs to 18 residues. In germline, CDR1 is WSHSY, CDR2 SAAADI. The CDR3 nucleotides are TGCGCCAGCAGAAGCGCAGGGGTGTCTGGGGGGAGCAATCAGCCCCAGCATTTT. This translates into CASRSAGVSGGSNQPQHF.

The chain joins TRBV7-9 to TRBJ2-5; D unresolved. V shed 5 bases and J shed 4 bases, with 5 bases lying between them. The CDR3 consists of 11 residues. Germline loops: CDR1 SEHNR, CDR2 FQNEAQ (reference sequence). CDR3 amino acids: CASSRVETQYF. The CDR3, as DNA: TGTGCCAGCAGCCGAGTAGAGACCCAGTACTTC.

The chain carries TRBV10-3 and TRBJ2-7; D is possibly TRBD1 (5 bases). In germline, CDR1 is ENHRY, CDR2 SYGVKD. V was clipped by 2 bases and J by 5 bases, with 10 bases between them. This CDR3 comprises 13 residues. The CDR3 is CAISEAQGDEQYV. As DNA, the CDR3 is TGTGCCATCAGTGAGGCCCAGGGTGACGAGCAGTACGTC.

The chain has TRBV15 and TRBJ2-7, with 7 bases matching TRBD2. Germline V gene sequence: CDR1 LNHNV, CDR2 YYDKDF (reference sequence). The length of the CDR3 is 14 residues. Trimming cost V 2 bases and J 2 bases; bases outside gene matches: 3. The CDR3, as DNA: TGTGCCACCAGCAGAACTAGCGCAACCTACGAGCAGTACTTC. It codes for CATSRTSATYEQYF.

This clone was counted a single time. The DNA for the CDR3 is TGTGCCAGCAGTTGGGTTCAGGGCACTGAAGCTTTCTTT. Protein product: CASSWVQGTEAFF. The V and J genes are TRBV6-5 and TRBJ1-1; TRBD1 might be the D (5 bases). The V end lost 4 bases, the J end lost 4 bases, and 10 bases lay between the germline ends. CDR1 is MNHEY, CDR2 SVGAGI, per germline. The CDR3 covers 13 residues.

The CDR3 sequence is CASSPYPGGRGDEQFF. The CDR3 coding sequence is TGTGCCAGCTCACCATACCCGGGGGGGCGAGGCGATGAGCAGTTCTTC. The chain has TRBV18 and TRBJ2-1; 8 bases align to TRBD2. The germline V gene encodes CDR1 KGHSH and CDR2 LQKENI. J lost 8 bases, V lost 2 bases, and 11 bases had no gene match. This CDR3 comprises 16 residues.

The J gene is TRBJ2-2, the V gene TRBV15; maybe TRBD1 (5 bases). Germline V gives CDR1 LNHNV, CDR2 YYDKDF (reference sequence). V was cut by 9 bases and J by 2 bases, with 13 bases left in between. The CDR3 extends over 14 amino acids. CDR3 sequence reads: CATRGSLNTGELFF. CDR3 nucleotide sequence: TGTGCCACAAGGGGCAGCCTCAACACCGGGGAGCTGTTTTTT. The full variable domain, completed using reference TRBV15 and TRBJ2-2, is DAMVIQNPRYQVTQFGKPVTLSCSQTLNHNVMYWYQQKSSQAPKLLFHYYDKDFNNEADTPDNFQSRRPNTSFCFLDIRSPGLGDTAMYLCATRGSLNTGELFFGEGSRLTVL.

For this clone: The sample contains more than one DNA sequence encoding this CDR3. The chain combines TRBV7-9 with TRBJ2-2, with D possibly being TRBD1 or TRBD2 (5 bases each). Between the trimmed V and J ends, which lost 1 base and 6 bases, there was a span of 12 bases. The germline gives CDR1 SEHNR, CDR2 FQNEAQ (reference sequence). The CDR3 is 15 amino acids. Here the CDR3 reads CASSLGIGGAGELFF. The CDR3 DNA is TGTGCCAGCAGCTTAGGGATTGGGGGTGCCGGGGAGCTGTTTTTT.